The 8 T cell receptor beta chains below come from one sample, sequenced in a study of T cell responses to AZD1222 COVID-19 vaccine. TCRdb's copy holds only in-frame clones and misses some; the assay was immunoSEQ multiplex PCR. There are about 150,000 clones in the sample; 70% to 90% occur only once, and 1.9% lies in the top ten. The sample in question was peripheral blood, obtained on day 0 of AZD1222 vaccination. The receptor source for this set is an adult in good health.

The chain links TRBV27 to TRBJ1-2, with 9 bases fitting TRBD1. The CDR3 loop spans 14 amino acids. CDR1 is MNHEY and CDR2 is SMNVEV in the germline V gene (reference sequence). V shed 5 bases and J 8 bases; nucleotides not matched to a gene: 9. The CDR3 here is CASSAGTGFGGYTF. Written as DNA, the CDR3 is TGTGCCAGCAGTGCGGGGACAGGGTTTGGCGGCTACACCTTC.

The rearrangement uses TRBV5-1 and TRBJ2-7; D could derive from TRBD1 or TRBD2 (6 bases each). V gave up 4 bases and J gave up 0 bases, with 17 bases separating them. Germline V lookup: CDR1 SGHRS, CDR2 YFSETQ. This CDR3 has 16 amino acids. The CDR3 region is CASSLLLGGPSYEQYF. The DNA for the CDR3 is TGCGCCAGCAGCCTACTCTTAGGGGGGCCCTCCTACGAGCAGTACTTC.

The V gene is TRBV27, the J gene TRBJ1-2; D possibly corresponds to TRBD1 (6 bases). V dropped 5 bases and J dropped 4 bases, with 14 bases sitting between them. CDR1 and CDR2 (germline): MNHEY, SMNVEV (reference sequence). The length of the CDR3 is 14 residues. Here the CDR3 reads CASSPDRLLYGYTF. The CDR3 DNA reads as TGTGCCAGCAGTCCAGACAGGCTTCTCTATGGCTACACCTTC.

This clone has just one count. This sequence joins TRBV13 and TRBJ1-1, with a possible D match to TRBD1 (6 bases). CDR1 is PRHDT, CDR2 FYEKMQ, per germline (reference sequence). The CDR3 is made up of 13 amino acids. V gave up 0 bases and J gave up 8 bases, with 10 bases separating them. CDR3 nucleotides: TGTGCCAGCAGCTTAGGACAGGGATCCGAAGCTTTCTTT. Its translation is CASSLGQGSEAFF.

This chain joins TRBV10-3 and TRBJ1-1; D is perhaps TRBD1 (5 bases). This CDR3 has 12 amino acids. Deletions cut 6 bases from V and 1 base from J, with 6 bases between. Germline values: CDR1 ENHRY, CDR2 SYGVKD. CDR3 sequence: CAIRGPNTEAFF. In nucleotides, the CDR3 is TGTGCCATCAGGGGACCGAACACTGAAGCTTTCTTT.

The rearrangement uses TRBV7-2 and TRBJ1-1; D is unclear. V was clipped by 6 bases and J by 4 bases, with 12 bases between them. The CDR3 runs 13 residues. Germline V gives CDR1 SGHTA, CDR2 FQGNSA. CDR3 bases: TGTGCCAGCAGAGCGGGGTACGCCACTGAAGCTTTCTTT. Amino acids: CASRAGYATEAFF.

This clone was detected only once. Other nucleotide sequences from this sample produce the same CDR3. The chain links TRBV29-1 to TRBJ2-7; TRBD2 agrees at 7 bases. Per germline, CDR1 SQVTM and CDR2 ANQGSEA. This CDR3 spans 12 amino acids. V was clipped by 4 bases and J by 2 bases; unmatched bases: 2. The CDR3 sequence: CSVASGAYEQYF. Written as DNA, the CDR3 is TGCAGCGTTGCAAGCGGGGCCTACGAGCAGTACTTC.

V and J are TRBV4-1 and TRBJ2-3; 7 bases are shared with TRBD1. Germline V lookup: CDR1 MGHRA, CDR2 YSYEKL. The J segment lost 1 base and the V segment lost 4 bases, leaving 5 bases of the junction unmatched. The CDR3 has 15 amino acids. CDR3 sequence (DNA): TGCGCCAGCAGCCCCAGACAGGGACGCACAGATACGCAGTATTTT. It is translated as CASSPRQGRTDTQYF.